This T cell receptor (beta chain) was profiled in a study of CD8 T cells in Susac syndrome. V gave up 4 bases and J gave up 2 bases, with 25 bases separating them. The CDR3 spans 19 residues. Germline CDR1 is LGHDT and CDR2 is YNNKEL (reference sequence). When the RNA was reverse transcribed, random hexamers were used with an input of roughly 0.5 to 1 ug. Amplification of TCR beta CDR3 by immunoSEQ multiplex PCR spanned 54 Vbeta and 13 Jbeta. TCRdb itself ran the immunoSEQ multiplex PCR reads through MiXCR, one entry per CDR3 protein. This table has about 130,000 distinct CDR3 sequences, about 95% appearing once. Sequencing of TCR beta was carried out in blood CD8+ and CD4+ T cells.

Sample: CD4+ T cells from PBMCs. V is TRBV3-1 and J is TRBJ2-3; D is ambiguous. This receptor was taken from a human donor in good health. The CDR3 DNA follows: TGTGCCAGCAGCCGCGCTCCGAAGTGGACCCTTACTTCCACAGATACGCAGTATTTT. This encodes CASSRAPKWTLTSTDTQYF.